The source of this T cell receptor (beta chain) is a study of shared clonotypes between healthy human individuals (TCRdb year 2020). Notes on the research overall: The cohort comprised a couple of women and a few men aged 18 to 49 years. For each donor, three plates each were used for CD4 naive and CD4 memory, two plates were used for CD8 naive, and one plate was used for CD8 memory. To estimate repertoire size and how much clonotype sharing occurs between individuals, the study deeply sequenced the blood TCR repertoires of several healthy adults. To increase sequencing depth and limit assay-specific biases, different laboratories used diverse techniques to prepare libraries and sequence TCR repertoires. Leukapheresis yielded between about 0.85 and 10 billion PBMCs per donor. Results the study describes overall, beyond this receptor: Pairwise subsampling led to the expectation that sequencing depth would affect the degree of clonotype sharing among donors. Compared with non-shared clonotypes, clonotypes shared by all four sorted-subset donors had higher generation probabilities. Sampling was limited to blood, and TCR repertoires in tissue likely differ from TCR repertoires in blood. The genetic and exposure-history diversity represented was limited by the small number of donors. Roughly 5% of naive CD4, roughly 3.6% of naive CD8, approximately 2% of memory CD4, and about 0.4% of memory CD8 clonotypes were shared across several donors. Rarefaction of sorted-subset datasets indicated incomplete sequencing despite the large sequencing depth. Larger estimated clonotype richness was generally found for naive subsets than for memory subsets.

The germline V gene encodes CDR1 SGHAT and CDR2 FQDESV (reference sequence). The CDR3 holds 12 amino acids from the cysteine to the phenylalanine. The retained sequence is limited to the CDR3, 36 bases, with the frame set at the first base. V is cut by 7 bases and J by 2 bases, and the space between the germline ends is 7 bases. Using the deep immunoSEQ assay, multiplex PCR amplified TCR CDR3 regions from genomic DNA. Extracted genomic DNA from each cell subset was spread evenly across all wells of several immunoSEQ 96-well plates, with each plate serving as a replicate. For sorted subsets, approximately 200 ng of genomic DNA, equivalent to tens of thousands of T cell genomes, went into each replicate PCR. The purified libraries were quantified using a Qubit 3.0 fluorometer, sized with a Bioanalyzer 2100, and then quantified again using the KAPA Library Quantification kit. Every immunoSEQ 96-well plate was sequenced on a dedicated single-read 150-cycle Illumina NextSeq 550 flow cell. As for the authors' bioinformatics: The immunoSEQ output contained only junctional sequences without quality scores, so filtering could not match that applied to full-length reads. To assign V/J genes and CDR3, sequences were annotated against IMGT germline references using PyIR, a Python wrapper for IgBLAST v1.9. Any read was removed if the V/J assignment was weak (E-value above 1e-6), the CDR3 was missing, or the read contained stop codons, out-of-frame junctions, or ambiguous translated residues. V3J clonotypes were defined as sequences sharing the same inferred V gene, J gene, and CDR3 amino acid sequence. To compute the percentage overlap between repertoires, the number of shared unique clonotypes was divided by the size of the smaller repertoire. Richness of each repertoire was evaluated using RTK rarefaction, the Chao1 estimator, and Recon v2.1 estimates of unobserved clonotypes. OLGA was used to compute generation probabilities for all TCRbeta clonotypes that the gDNA method yielded from a handful of donors. TCRdb took this table from immuneACCESS and kept in-frame rearrangements with V and J called. Such tables lack part of the clones; where checked against another copy, unresolved V genes explain under half of the gap, and the rest is unexplained. D and trimming come from the DNA, and the V and J calls and clone size come from that table. Recorded for this sample are more than 2,000,000 clones; over 85% of them occurred a single time. 0.35% to 0.45% of the sample lies in the top ten.

Concerning this clone: No antigen is known for it. Base qualities were left out, and no much larger clone turns up one base away.

The donors were healthy, HIV-negative adults with no recently reported acute infections or vaccinations. Every donor was a Caucasian adult residing in Nashville, Tennessee, USA. CD4+ T cells were enriched by magnetic negative selection; naive cells were then positively selected on CD45RA, and the negative fraction formed the memory subset. Blood was collected by leukapheresis, and PBMCs were isolated by Ficoll-Histopaque density gradient centrifugation and then cryopreserved in liquid nitrogen vapor phase. Analytical flow cytometry was used to check the purity and quantity of each magnetically sorted T cell population. Genomic DNA was isolated from each sorted fraction and quantified by UV absorbance on a Nanodrop 2000c.

The receptor comes from a man aged 18 to 29 in good health. Some clones in this sample may be carry-over from other donors' samples. Sequencing was carried out using naive CD4+ T cells from PBMCs. Interpreted using the paper, the cell subset or site label stands for: CD45RA+ positively selected. This sequence uses TRBV11-1 and TRBJ2-3, with no reliable assignment of the D segment. The CDR3 region: CASTGYTDTQYF. The nucleotides are TGTGCCAGCACGGGCTACACAGATACGCAGTATTTT.